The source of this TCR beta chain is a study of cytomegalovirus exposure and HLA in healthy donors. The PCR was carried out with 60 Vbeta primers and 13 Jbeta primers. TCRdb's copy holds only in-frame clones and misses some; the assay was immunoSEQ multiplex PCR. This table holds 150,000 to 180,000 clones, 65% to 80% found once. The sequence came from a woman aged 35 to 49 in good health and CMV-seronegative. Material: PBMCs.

The CDR3 DNA is TGTGCCAGCAGCGTAGGAAGGGGGATAAGGGTAGATACGCAGTATTTT. This translates into CASSVGRGIRVDTQYF. The V gene is TRBV9, the J gene TRBJ2-3; maybe TRBD1 (6 bases). Trimming cost V 0 bases and J 5 bases, with 16 bases left between them. This CDR3 region has 16 residues. Per the germline V gene, CDR1 is SGDLS and CDR2 is YYNGEE.